This TCR beta chain comes out of a study of coeliac disease (dated by TCRdb to between 2021 and 2024). Background on the whole study: Coeliac patients were categorised as having newly diagnosed active disease, refractory coeliac disease type I, or disease controlled by a gluten-free diet. Of the roughly 30 patients in the full study, roughly 22 had coeliac disease confirmed by serology and 8 were controls with non-small intestinal disorders. Next-generation sequencing of rearranged TRB and TRG CDR3 regions was used on small intestinal lymphocyte fractions taken from coeliac and non-coeliac patients. TRB sequencing was successfully performed on samples from roughly 30 subjects, among which around 25 paired bulk unsorted intraepithelial and lamina propria cell samples were included. Because high-resolution HLA typing was not available, biased TRBV7-2 usage was queried as a proof of principle. The study was aimed at characterising TR repertoires of small intestinal T cells in active, refractory type I and gluten-free-diet-treated coeliac disease. The research as a whole found: The approach was considered by the authors to be unsuitable for unbiased detection of gliadin-specific T cells, as gliadin-specific T cells are scarce and rarely shared between patients. The separation of intraepithelial from lamina propria cells did not yield high-purity fractions, so cross-contamination between compartments was possible. Published gliadin-specific TRB sequences appeared in 9 of 18 coeliac lamina propria samples but only 1 of 6 controls. For the most part, TRB repertoires were private, with most amino acid sequences found in only one sample, and V-gene usage showed no significant difference across disease groups. Compared with controls, active coeliac intraepithelial and lamina propria samples had TRB and TRG repertoires of lower clonality, which suggests that diverse T cells were recruited.

As for this clone: Its cognate antigen has yet to be identified. Base qualities are not recorded, but no much larger clone differs from it by a single base.

Aliquots of 500,000 cells were frozen in DMSO/FBS in liquid nitrogen, and one aliquot per fraction was used for sequencing. Every one of the 30 patients in the study had endoscopy and a small intestinal biopsy. Lamina propria cells were released by collagenase digestion of the biopsy tissue remaining after intraepithelial cell isolation. Genomic DNA was extracted from frozen unsorted cell fractions using the Qiagen DNeasy blood extraction kit. Inclusive of the bounding cysteine and phenylalanine, the CDR3 is 14 residues long. Only CDR3 DNA remains: 42 bases, in frame from the first base. Based on the germline V gene, the CDR1 and CDR2 sequences are SGHTA and FQGNSA. V loses 1 base of germline sequence and J loses 1 base, and the interval between the two ends is 5 bases. The library was built by means of the immunoSEQ multiplex PCR assay. Using reverse primers that targeted J gene segments together with forward primers that targeted V gene segments, the TR loci were amplified in a multiplexed PCR. The Illumina HiSeq System was used to sequence the amplified CDR3 regions. Under the source paper's analysis protocol: A nearest-neighbour algorithm merged closely related reads to remove PCR and sequencing errors and collapse data into unique sequences. Each repertoire was summarised by clonality and by T cell density, with T cell density defined as TR molecules per amount of genomic DNA input. Public TRs were defined as CDR3 amino acid sequences in at least 80% of unsorted samples, then tested for differential abundance between coeliac and control samples. Every lamina propria sample was checked against a list of around 220 published gliadin-specific TRB sequences. Disease-group differences in clonality and density were tested with Kruskal-Wallis tests followed by Dunn post-tests. Sourced from immuneACCESS, this table was stored by TCRdb with only in-frame sequences that have V and J called. A share of the clones is absent; for the studies checked, an unresolved V gene accounts for under half, and the remainder has no known explanation. That table supplies the V and J calls and clone size; D and trimming were determined from the DNA. In this sample the table shows 6,500 or so clones, roughly 66% of which occur a single time. The ten largest clonotypes hold under 8.5% of the sample.

The clonotype comes from a man between 45 and 60 years old with active celiac disease. The chain is made from TRBV7-2 and TRBJ1-5, and possibly TRBD1, on 5 matching bases. Sequences were obtained from lamina propria lymphocytes from the gut. The sample's cell subset or site, from its label and the paper: lamina propria cell (LPC) fraction of small intestinal biopsy. At the DNA level, the sequence is TGTGCCAGCAGCTTAGAGGGGAGCAATCAGCCCCAGCATTTT. Its coded protein is CASSLEGSNQPQHF.